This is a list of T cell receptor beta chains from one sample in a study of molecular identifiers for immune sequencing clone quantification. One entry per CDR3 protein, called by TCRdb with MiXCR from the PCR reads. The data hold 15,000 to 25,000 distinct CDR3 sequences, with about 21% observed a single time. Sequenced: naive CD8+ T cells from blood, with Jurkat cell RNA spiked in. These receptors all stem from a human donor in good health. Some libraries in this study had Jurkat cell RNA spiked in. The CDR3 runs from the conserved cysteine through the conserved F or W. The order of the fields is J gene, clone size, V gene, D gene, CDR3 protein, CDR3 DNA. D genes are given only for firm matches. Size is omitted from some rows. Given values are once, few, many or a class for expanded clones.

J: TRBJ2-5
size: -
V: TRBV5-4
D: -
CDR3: CASSYPLEETQYF
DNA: TGTGCCAGCAGCTACCCCCTGGAAGAGACCCAGTACTTC

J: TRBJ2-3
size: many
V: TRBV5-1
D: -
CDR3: CASSRGYTSSPTDTQYF
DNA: TGCGCCAGCAGCCGAGGGTATACGTCTAGCCCCACGGATACGCAGTATTTT

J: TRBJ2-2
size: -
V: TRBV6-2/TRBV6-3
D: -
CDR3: CASSPRIPNTGELFF
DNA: TGTGCCAGCAGCCCCCGGATCCCGAACACCGGGGAGCTGTTTTTT

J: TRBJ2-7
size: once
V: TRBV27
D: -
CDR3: CASSLQGRNYEQYF
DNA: TGTGCCAGCAGTTTGCAGGGGCGAAACTACGAGCAGTACTTC

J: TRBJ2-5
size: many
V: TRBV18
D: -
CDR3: CASSTLGETQYF
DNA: TGTGCCAGCTCTACACTGGGGGAGACCCAGTACTTC

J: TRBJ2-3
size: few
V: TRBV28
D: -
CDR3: CASSAAVLGPFTDTQYF
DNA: TGTGCCAGCAGTGCAGCGGTCCTGGGGCCATTCACAGATACGCAGTATTTT

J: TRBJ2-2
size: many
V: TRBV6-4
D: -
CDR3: CASSFGQNTGELFF
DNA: TGTGCCAGCAGTTTCGGGCAGAACACCGGGGAGCTGTTTTTT

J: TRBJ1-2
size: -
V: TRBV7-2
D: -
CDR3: CASSLGIGYTF
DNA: TGTGCCAGCAGCTTAGGGATAGGCTACACCTTC

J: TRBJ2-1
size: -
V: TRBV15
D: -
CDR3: CATGEGGFHNGQFF
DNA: TGTGCCACGGGGGAAGGCGGATTCCACAATGGGCAGTTCTTC

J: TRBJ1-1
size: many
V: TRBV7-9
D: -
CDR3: CASSLRSLGKAFF
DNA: TGTGCCAGCAGCTTACGTTCATTGGGGAAAGCTTTCTTT

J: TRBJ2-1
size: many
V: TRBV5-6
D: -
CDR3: CASSLAGVGEQFF
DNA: TGTGCCAGCAGCTTGGCCGGCGTCGGCGAGCAGTTCTTC

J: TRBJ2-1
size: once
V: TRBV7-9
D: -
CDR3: CASTLGDNEQFF
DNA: TGTGCCAGCACCCTAGGGGACAATGAGCAGTTCTTC

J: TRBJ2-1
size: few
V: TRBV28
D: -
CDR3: CASSLGRGHEQFF
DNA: TGTGCCAGCAGTTTGGGTCGGGGGCATGAGCAGTTCTTC

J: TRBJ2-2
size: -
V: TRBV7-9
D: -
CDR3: CASSSNTGELFF
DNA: TGTGCCAGCAGCTCTAACACCGGGGAGCTGTTTTTT

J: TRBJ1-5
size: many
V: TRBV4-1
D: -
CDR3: CASSQDRGGSNQPQHF
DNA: TGCGCCAGCAGCCAAGACAGGGGAGGGAGCAATCAGCCCCAGCATTTT

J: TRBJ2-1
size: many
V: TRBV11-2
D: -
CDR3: CASSLAPGASNEQFF
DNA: TGTGCCAGCAGCTTGGCCCCGGGGGCGTCCAATGAGCAGTTCTTC

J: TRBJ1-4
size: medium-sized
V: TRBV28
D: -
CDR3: CASSLSLSGREKLFF
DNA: TGTGCCAGCAGTTTATCCCTCTCCGGTAGGGAAAAACTGTTTTTT

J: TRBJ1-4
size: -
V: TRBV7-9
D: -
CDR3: CASSLRGSPEEKLLF
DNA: TGTGCCAGCAGCTTAAGGGGATCTCCCGAGGAAAAACTGCTTTTT

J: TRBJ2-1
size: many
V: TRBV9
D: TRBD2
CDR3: CASNPGGGRMRNEQFF
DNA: TGTGCCAGCAACCCAGGAGGCGGGAGAATGAGGAATGAGCAGTTCTTC

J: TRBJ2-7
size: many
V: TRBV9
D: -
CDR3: CASSGDPSYF
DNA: TGTGCCAGCAGTGGGGACCCATCGTACTTC

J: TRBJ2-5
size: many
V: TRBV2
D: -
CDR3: CASNKGETQYF
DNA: TGTGCCAGCAACAAGGGAGAGACCCAGTACTTC

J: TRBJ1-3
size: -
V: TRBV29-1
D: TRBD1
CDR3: CSDWDRSANTIYF
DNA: TGCAGCGACTGGGACAGGTCTGCAAACACCATATATTTT

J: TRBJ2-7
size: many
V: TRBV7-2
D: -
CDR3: CASSLGSGYEQYF
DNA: TGTGCCAGCAGCTTAGGATCTGGATACGAGCAGTACTTC

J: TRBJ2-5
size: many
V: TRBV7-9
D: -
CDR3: CASSLLTTNPEETQYF
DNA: TGTGCCAGCAGCTTATTGACTACCAACCCAGAAGAGACCCAGTACTTC

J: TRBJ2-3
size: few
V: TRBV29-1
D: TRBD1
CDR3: CSVAGTGDSTDTQYF
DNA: TGCAGCGTTGCAGGGACAGGGGATAGCACAGATACGCAGTATTTT

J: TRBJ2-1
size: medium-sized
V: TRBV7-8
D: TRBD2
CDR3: CASRLSGRAGYNEQFF
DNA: TGTGCCAGCAGATTATCCGGGAGGGCCGGCTACAATGAGCAGTTCTTC

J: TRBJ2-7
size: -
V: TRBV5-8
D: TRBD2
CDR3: CASSSYGTSAHNEQYF
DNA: TGTGCCAGCAGCTCCTACGGGACTAGCGCGCACAACGAGCAGTACTTC

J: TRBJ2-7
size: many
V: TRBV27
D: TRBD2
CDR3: CASSLWGSGRSYEQYF
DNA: TGTGCCAGCAGTTTATGGGGTAGCGGGCGCTCCTACGAGCAGTACTTC

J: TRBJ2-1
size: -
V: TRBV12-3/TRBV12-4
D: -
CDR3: CASSQGRNEQFF
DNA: TGTGCCAGCAGCCAAGGACGCAATGAGCAGTTCTTC

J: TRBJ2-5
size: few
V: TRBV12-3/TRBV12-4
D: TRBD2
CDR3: CASGGLAGEETQYF
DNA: TGTGCCAGCGGGGGACTAGCGGGAGAAGAGACCCAGTACTTC

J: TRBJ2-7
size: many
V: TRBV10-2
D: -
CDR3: CASSPTLEQYF
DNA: TGCGCCAGCAGTCCCACTCTTGAACAGTACTTC

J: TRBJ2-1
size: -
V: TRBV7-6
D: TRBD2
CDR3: CASSLEASGVGDEQFF
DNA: TGTGCCAGCAGCTTAGAGGCTAGCGGTGTGGGTGATGAGCAGTTCTTC

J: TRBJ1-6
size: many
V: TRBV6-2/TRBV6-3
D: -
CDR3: CASTDWASDSPLHF
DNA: TGTGCCAGCACCGACTGGGCCTCGGATTCACCCCTCCACTTT

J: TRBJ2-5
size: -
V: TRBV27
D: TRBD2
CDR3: CASSFLAGPQETQYF
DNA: TGTGCCAGCAGTTTTTTAGCGGGCCCCCAAGAGACCCAGTACTTC

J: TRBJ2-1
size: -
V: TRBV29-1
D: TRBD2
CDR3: CSVGKAGGGQFF
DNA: TGCAGCGTCGGAAAGGCGGGAGGTGGGCAGTTCTTC

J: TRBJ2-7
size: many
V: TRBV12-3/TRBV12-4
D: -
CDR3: CASSLGIQYEQYF
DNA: TGTGCCAGCAGTTTAGGGATCCAGTACGAGCAGTACTTC

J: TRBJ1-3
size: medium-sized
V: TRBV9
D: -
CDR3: CASSGQDSSGNTIYF
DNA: TGTGCCAGCAGCGGGCAGGATTCCTCTGGAAACACCATATATTTT

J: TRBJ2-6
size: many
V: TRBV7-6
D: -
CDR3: CASSPTGTASSGANVLTF
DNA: TGTGCCAGCAGCCCCACCGGGACCGCGAGCTCTGGGGCCAACGTCCTGACTTTC

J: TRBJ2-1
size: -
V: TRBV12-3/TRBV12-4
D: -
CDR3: CASSPYYNEQFF
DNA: TGTGCCAGCAGTCCCTATTACAATGAGCAGTTCTTC

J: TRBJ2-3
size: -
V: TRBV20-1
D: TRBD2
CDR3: CSARGLAGLGGGMDTQYF
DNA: TGCAGTGCTAGAGGACTAGCGGGACTAGGAGGGGGAATGGATACGCAGTATTTT